This T cell receptor beta chain originates from a study of blood T cell repertoires in COVID-19. Study-level background: Samples representing acute and convalescent COVID-19 were sourced from the United States, Italy and Spain. PBMCs, B-cell-depleted T cells, or T cells were the source of the cDNA or gDNA that made up the material.

Per the authors' pipeline: For nucleated cells, counts were estimated from reference gene primer amplification. Assay used: immunoSEQ multiplex PCR; TCRdb lists only in-frame clones, some missing. Clone size and V and J calls were adopted from that table, with D and trimming inferred from the DNA. The data show 150,000 to 200,000 clones, about four fifths seen once. There are 14 residues in the CDR3. CDR1 is SGHVS, CDR2 FQNEAQ, per germline. V was pared by 3 bases and J by 4 bases, with 9 bases between. This chain links TRBV7-8 with TRBJ2-2, with D hard to call. This TCR came from a man aged 18 to 29 with active or convalescent COVID-19. The sequencing input was peripheral blood. CDR3 sequence: CASSFDTFTGELFF. As DNA, the CDR3 is TGTGCCAGCAGCTTCGACACCTTCACCGGGGAGCTGTTTTTT.